The clone carrying this TCR beta chain showed up just a few times. As yet, its antigen is unknown. This sample is part of a study of cytomegalovirus exposure and HLA in healthy donors. Looking at the study overall: Across a few hundred genotyped donors, about 81% landed in the Caucasian-associated ancestry cluster. Whole-study findings and limits: When a later analysis was performed, an Asian-associated ancestry cluster reportedly had fewer N-insertions than the roughly 700-donor mean.

Germline V lookup: CDR1 MNHEY, CDR2 SMNVEV (reference sequence). This CDR3 region has 13 residues. With 8 bases removed from V and 11 bases from J, the gap between germline ends came to 21 bases. A multiplex PCR was run with 60 Vbeta primers and 13 Jbeta primers. Sequencing was performed with immunoSEQ multiplex PCR; in TCRdb, only in-frame clones are kept and a portion is missing. The top ten clones hold roughly 1.1% of a sample with under 150,000 clones, 65% to 85% of them seen once. The clonotype comes from a boy aged 5-17 years in good health and CMV-seronegative. The source material was PBMCs. This chain connects TRBV27 to TRBJ1-1, with D maybe TRBD1 (5 bases). The chain's CDR3 is CASRGGLGSDAFF. The DNA for the CDR3 is TGTGCCAGCCGCGGGGGTTTGGGGAGCGATGCTTTCTTT.